The clone carrying this T cell receptor (beta chain) was seen at least ten times. As yet, its antigen is unknown. The CDR3 sequence is 14 residues long. Germline trimming cut 2 bases from V and 1 base from J; bases unmatched to any gene: 2. Germline CDR1 and CDR2: GTSNPN and SVGIG (reference sequence). As the template, RNA transcripts were used to amplify TCR beta CDR3 regions. In the first round, RT-PCR was carried out with HTBI primers, and a multiplex PCR formed the second round. TCRdb re-analysed the multiplex PCR reads in MiXCR, keeping a single row per CDR3 protein. The sample lists some 520,000 distinct CDR3 sequences; approximately 15% were seen once. This sample was included in a study of Graves' ophthalmopathy and Graves' hyperthyroidism. At the level of the study: Peripheral blood sampling occurred at initial diagnosis, before any treatment.

Study results and limitations: Most thyroid clonotypes expanded beyond 0.001 frequency were also found in blood.

J is TRBJ1-1 and V is TRBV30; 9 bases map to TRBD1. The sequencing sample was made of blood. The sequence was obtained from a woman aged 25 to 39 with Graves' ophthalmopathy. CDR3 sequence: CAWSPGQGNTEAFF. The CDR3 DNA reads as TGTGCCTGGAGTCCGGGACAGGGGAACACTGAAGCTTTCTTT.